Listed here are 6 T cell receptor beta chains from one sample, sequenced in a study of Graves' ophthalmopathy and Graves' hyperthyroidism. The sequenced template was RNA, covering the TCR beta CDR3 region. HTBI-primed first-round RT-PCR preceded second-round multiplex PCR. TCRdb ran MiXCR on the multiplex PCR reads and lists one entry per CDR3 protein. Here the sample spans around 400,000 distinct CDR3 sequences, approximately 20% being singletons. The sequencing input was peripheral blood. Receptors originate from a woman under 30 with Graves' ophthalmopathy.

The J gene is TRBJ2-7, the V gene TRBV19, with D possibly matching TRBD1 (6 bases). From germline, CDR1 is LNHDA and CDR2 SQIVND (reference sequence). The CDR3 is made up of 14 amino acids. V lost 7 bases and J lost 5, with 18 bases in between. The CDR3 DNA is TGTGCCAGTACCATAACTTCGGACAGCGACGAGCAGTACTTC. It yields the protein CASTITSDSDEQYF.

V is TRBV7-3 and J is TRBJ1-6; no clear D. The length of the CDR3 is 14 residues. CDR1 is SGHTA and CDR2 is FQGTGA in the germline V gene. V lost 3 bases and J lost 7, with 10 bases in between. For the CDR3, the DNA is TGTGCCAGCAGCTTGAAGGCCCCGAATTCACCCCTCCACTTT. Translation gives CASSLKAPNSPLHF.

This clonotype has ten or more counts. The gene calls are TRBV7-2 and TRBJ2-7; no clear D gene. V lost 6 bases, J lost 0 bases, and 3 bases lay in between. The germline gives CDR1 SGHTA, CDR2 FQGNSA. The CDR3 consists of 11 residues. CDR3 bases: TGTGCCAGCAGTCCCTCCTACGAGCAGTACTTC. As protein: CASSPSYEQYF.

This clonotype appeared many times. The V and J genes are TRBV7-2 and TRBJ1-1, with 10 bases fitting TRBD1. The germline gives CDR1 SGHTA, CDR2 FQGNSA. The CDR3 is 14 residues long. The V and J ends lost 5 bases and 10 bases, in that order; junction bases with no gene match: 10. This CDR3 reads CASSPQTGGLTAFF. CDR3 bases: TGTGCCAGCAGCCCTCAGACAGGGGGCTTAACAGCTTTCTTT.

In nucleotides, the CDR3 is TGTGCCAGCAGTTACGCGATAGCGGGAGGGCCCCACGAGCAGTACTTC. As protein: CASSYAIAGGPHEQYF. The J gene is TRBJ2-7, the V gene TRBV6-5; the match to TRBD2 covers 11 bases. Germline loops: CDR1 MNHEY, CDR2 SVGAGI. This CDR3 has 16 residues. The junction had 8 bases not matched to a gene; V was cut back by 2 bases and J by 5 bases.

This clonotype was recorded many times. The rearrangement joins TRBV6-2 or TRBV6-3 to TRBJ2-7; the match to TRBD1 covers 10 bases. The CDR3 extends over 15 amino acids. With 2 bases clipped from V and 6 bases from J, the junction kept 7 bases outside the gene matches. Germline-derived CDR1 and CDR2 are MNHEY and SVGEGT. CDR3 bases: TGTGCCAGCAGTTACCTGGGACAGGGGTCCGCCGAGCAGTACTTC. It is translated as CASSYLGQGSAEQYF.